This T cell receptor (beta chain) was profiled in a study of T cell repertoires in cytomegalovirus infection. Study conclusions and caveats: Summed public TCR beta family frequency identified CMV carriers bearing the relevant HLA.

A remark on this clonotype: Its antigen is unidentified.

CDR1 and CDR2 from the germline V gene are SGDLS and YYNGEE. The CDR3 runs to 12 residues. V was shortened by 3 bases and J by 4 bases, with 5 bases between the two germline ends. TCRdb re-derived calls from the reads in MiXCR, one entry per CDR3 protein. Here the sample spans roughly 100,000 distinct CDR3 sequences, 15% to 20% being singletons. Material for sequencing was PBMCs. This receptor was taken from a human donor in good health (CMV status not recorded). Some clones in this sample may be carry-over from other donors' samples. The chain joins TRBV9 to TRBJ1-3; D gene ambiguous. This chain's CDR3 is CASSDGGNTIYF. In nucleotides, the CDR3 is TGTGCCAGCAGCGACGGGGGAAACACCATATATTTT.